Shown below are 32 T cell receptor beta chains from a single sample sequenced in a study of OX40 agonist ivuxolimab in advanced cancers. Preparation of the library involved the immunoSEQ multiplex PCR assay. TCRdb carries this immuneACCESS record with in-frame sequences only. Its versions omit some clonotypes, under half of them owing to an unresolved V gene in the studies checked, with the rest unexplained. The sample table lists over 60,000 clones, almost 85% of them with a count of one. The ten largest make up less than 2.5% of the sample. The sample in question was CD4+ or CD8+ T cells sorted from blood, obtained in a trial of the OX40 agonist ivuxolimab. Source of these receptors: an adult with an advanced solid tumor such as melanoma, head and neck, liver or kidney cancer.

V gene TRBV30 combines with J gene TRBJ1-4, with no clear D. Per germline, CDR1 GTSNPN and CDR2 SVGIG (reference sequence). This CDR3 spans 11 amino acids. The CDR3, as DNA: TGTGCTGGTCGCGGGAATGAAAAACTGTTTTTT. Protein sequence: CAGRGNEKLFF.

The V gene is TRBV11-2, the J gene TRBJ1-5; D not certain. Germline V lookup: CDR1 SGHAT, CDR2 FQNNGV. The CDR3 runs to 13 residues. The V gene lost 2 bases and the J gene lost 7 bases, with 9 bases spanning the gap. CDR3 in DNA: TGTGCCAGCAGCTTACTGCAAGGACAGCCCCAGCATTTT. Protein: CASSLLQGQPQHF. Filled out from reference TRBV11-2 and TRBJ1-5, the complete variable domain reads EAGVAQSPRYKIIEKRQSVAFWCNPISGHATLYWYQQILGQGPKLLIQFQNNGVVDDSQLPKDRFSAERLKGVDSTLKIQPAKLEDSAVYLCASSLLQGQPQHFGDGTRLSIL.

The chain uses TRBV6-5 and TRBJ2-1, with D maybe TRBD2 (6 bases). CDR3 length: 14 amino acids. V was pared by 5 bases and J by 8 bases, with 16 bases between. Germline CDR1 reads MNHEY; CDR2 reads SVGAGI. The DNA of the CDR3 is TGTGCCAGCAGTGCCAAACTAGCTATCGATGAGCAGTTCTTC. Encoded protein: CASSAKLAIDEQFF.

The table lists this clone with a count of one. The chain couples TRBV18 to TRBJ1-3; 7 nucleotides match TRBD1. CDR1 KGHSH and CDR2 LQKENI come from the germline V gene. The CDR3 spans 15 residues. V gave up 5 bases and J gave up 2 bases; unmatched junction bases: 6. The CDR3 nucleotides read TGTGCCAGCTCAACTCAGACAGGGCCTGGAAACACCATATATTTT. The encoded protein is CASSTQTGPGNTIYF.

The chain has TRBV15 and TRBJ2-7; 9 positions match TRBD1. Germline-derived CDR1 and CDR2 are LNHNV and YYDKDF (reference sequence). V lost 4 bases to trimming and J lost 7 bases; unmatched junction nucleotides: 11. The CDR3 runs 15 residues. The CDR3 bases are TGTGCCACCAGCACAACCGGGACAGGGATAGAAGAGCAGTACTTC. It encodes CATSTTGTGIEEQYF.

The gene calls are TRBV5-8 and TRBJ1-6, with D uncertain. The V gene lost 2 bases and the J gene lost 7 bases, with 16 bases spanning the gap. The CDR3 contains 16 residues. CDR1 is SGHTS, CDR2 YDEGEE, per germline. CDR3 nucleotides: TGTGCCAGCAGCTTACGCCCGGGTGGAGGGAATTCACCCCTCCACTTT. Protein product: CASSLRPGGGNSPLHF.

V gene TRBV19 combines with J gene TRBJ2-7; D could derive from TRBD1 or TRBD2 (6 bases each). V shed 4 bases and J shed 0 bases, with 19 bases lying between them. The CDR3 spans 17 residues. Germline V gene lookup returns CDR1 LNHDA and CDR2 SQIVND (reference sequence). The CDR3 region is CASSTLATGTSSYEQYF. CDR3 nucleotide sequence: TGTGCCAGTAGTACACTAGCTACCGGGACATCCTCCTACGAGCAGTACTTC.

V and J are TRBV5-1 and TRBJ2-7; D tentatively fits TRBD1 or TRBD2 (5 bases each). Deletions cut 0 bases from V and 5 bases from J, with 18 bases between. CDR3 length equals 16 residues. The germline gives CDR1 SGHRS, CDR2 YFSETQ. CDR3 residues: CASSLDLRGGLDEQYF. The CDR3 region has the DNA TGCGCCAGCAGCTTGGATCTACGGGGCGGGCTCGACGAGCAGTACTTC.

The J gene is TRBJ2-7, the V gene TRBV6-6; D ambiguous. Germline V gene lookup returns CDR1 MNHNY and CDR2 SVGAGI (reference sequence). The ends were cut back, 2 bases at V and 5 bases at J, with 4 bases in the middle. The CDR3 contains 11 residues. The CDR3 reads CASSYRDEQYF. The CDR3 region has the DNA TGTGCCAGCAGTTACCGGGACGAGCAGTACTTC.

V and J are TRBV9 and TRBJ1-5; D unresolved. Trimming took 4 bases from V and 2 from J, leaving 16 bases between them. CDR3 length equals 16 residues. The germline gives CDR1 SGDLS, CDR2 YYNGEE. The CDR3 sequence: CASSPSSDLGNQPQHF. The CDR3 DNA is TGTGCCAGCAGCCCTTCTTCTGACTTGGGCAATCAGCCCCAGCATTTT.

CDR3 sequence reads: CAWSTRGGYQGDTQYF. The CDR3 DNA reads TGTGCCTGGAGCACAAGGGGGGGGTATCAGGGAGATACGCAGTATTTT. The chain employs TRBV30 and TRBJ2-3; a possible D gene is TRBD2 (7 bases). This CDR3 comprises 16 residues. V was shortened by 3 bases and J by 5 bases, with 21 bases between the two germline ends. CDR1 GTSNPN and CDR2 SVGIG come from the germline V gene (reference sequence).

The chain has TRBV6-5 and TRBJ1-1; the D is unclear. Trimming took off 2 bases at V and 0 bases at J, with 7 bases between the two ends. The CDR3 covers 14 residues. The V gene's germline CDR1 is MNHEY and CDR2 SVGAGI. The CDR3 sequence: CASSYGNMNTEAFF. The CDR3 coding sequence is TGTGCCAGCAGTTACGGCAACATGAACACTGAAGCTTTCTTT.

The chain recombines TRBV5-1 with TRBJ1-2; a possible D gene is TRBD1 (5 bases). The CDR3 spans 13 residues. Trimming cost V 4 bases and J 6 bases, with 13 bases left between them. Germline CDR1 reads SGHRS; CDR2 reads YFSETQ. In DNA, the CDR3 is TGCGCCAGCAGCCCAGAGGGGACGAATGGCTACACCTTC. It encodes CASSPEGTNGYTF.

CDR3 residues: CASSPGTGGRGELFF. The CDR3 coding sequence is TGTGCCAGTAGTCCCGGGACAGGGGGCCGAGGGGAGCTGTTTTTT. The chain couples TRBV19 to TRBJ2-2; 12 bases map to TRBD1. Per the germline V gene, CDR1 is LNHDA and CDR2 is SQIVND (reference sequence). The junction had 6 bases not matched to a gene; V was cut back by 5 bases and J by 8 bases. The CDR3 spans 15 residues.

The chain carries TRBV7-3 and TRBJ2-2, with 7 nucleotides matching TRBD2. This CDR3 is built from 22 residues. Germline V gives CDR1 SGHTA, CDR2 FQGTGA. Unmatched junction bases numbered 25, after V lost 6 bases and J lost 0 bases. This chain's CDR3 is CASRLRPAWDYSKNANTGELFF. The CDR3 DNA reads TGTGCCAGCAGATTACGGCCCGCTTGGGACTACAGTAAAAACGCGAACACCGGGGAGCTGTTTTTT.

As concerns this clone: The same CDR3 arises from other DNA sequences in this sample as well. V is TRBV9 and J is TRBJ2-3; D uncertain. The CDR3 spans 13 residues. The germline CDR1 and CDR2 sequences are SGDLS and YYNGEE. Trimming took 3 bases from V and 0 from J, leaving 5 bases between them. CDR3 in amino acids: CASSATSTDTQYF. The CDR3 DNA is TGTGCCAGCAGCGCCACTAGCACAGATACGCAGTATTTT. The full variable domain, completed using reference TRBV9 and TRBJ2-3, is DSGVTQTPKHLITATGQRVTLRCSPRSGDLSVYWYQQSLDQGLQFLIQYYNGEERAKGNILERFSAQQFPDLHSELNLSSLELGDSALYFCASSATSTDTQYFGPGTRLTVL.

The sample holds a few counts of this clone. As DNA, the CDR3 is TGTGCCAGTAGTCCGGGACAGGGGAAGAATGGCTACACCTTC. Residues: CASSPGQGKNGYTF. The genes are TRBV19 and TRBJ1-2, with 10 bases aligning to TRBD1. The CDR3 contains 14 residues. Germline V lookup: CDR1 LNHDA, CDR2 SQIVND (reference sequence). After removal of 5 bases from V and 6 bases from J, the junction contained 6 bases not matched to a gene.

J is TRBJ2-2 and V is TRBV5-1; possibly TRBD1 for D (5 bases). V was pared by 4 bases and J by 2 bases, with 12 bases between. CDR1 is SGHRS, CDR2 YFSETQ, per germline. The CDR3 consists of 15 residues. CDR3 sequence: CASSPSGQNTGELFF. The CDR3 bases are TGCGCCAGCAGCCCTAGTGGACAAAACACCGGGGAGCTGTTTTTT.

This clone was found a few times. The chain uses TRBV7-2 and TRBJ1-5; D not certain. The CDR3 consists of 13 residues. Germline V gene sequence: CDR1 SGHTA, CDR2 FQGNSA. V gave up 3 bases and J gave up 4 bases, with 7 bases separating them. CDR3 nucleotides: TGTGCCAGCAGCTTGCGAGGTAATCAGCCCCAGCATTTT. Its protein is CASSLRGNQPQHF.

V gene TRBV5-5 combines with J gene TRBJ2-3, with D unresolved. Trimming cost V 4 bases and J 2 bases, with 8 bases left between them. The V gene's germline CDR1 is SGHKS and CDR2 YYEKEE (reference sequence). This CDR3 contains 13 residues. CDR3 loop: CASSRLITDTQYF. The CDR3 DNA reads as TGTGCCAGCAGCCGACTTATCACAGATACGCAGTATTTT.

J is TRBJ2-1 and V is TRBV19; perhaps D is TRBD1 or TRBD2 (5 bases each). The germline V gene has CDR1 LNHDA and CDR2 SQIVND (reference sequence). The CDR3 runs 18 residues. Trimming shortened V by 1 base and J by 6 bases, and 22 bases separated the two germline ends. CDR3 nucleotides: TGTGCCAGTAGTATAGGGGGGATCGGGGCCGCGGGTACCAATGAGCAGTTCTTC. Amino acid sequence: CASSIGGIGAAGTNEQFF. Supplemented by reference TRBV19 and TRBJ2-1, the full variable domain reads DGGITQSPKYLFRKEGQNVTLSCEQNLNHDAMYWYRQDPGQGLRLIYYSQIVNDFQKGDIAEGYSVSREKKESFPLTVTSAQKNPTAFYLCASSIGGIGAAGTNEQFFGPGTRLTVL.

The rearrangement joins TRBV5-5 to TRBJ2-5, with 9 bases that match TRBD2. Per germline, CDR1 SGHKS and CDR2 YYEKEE (reference sequence). With V trimmed by 4 bases and J by 2 bases, 18 bases remained unmatched. The CDR3 has 19 amino acids. The DNA for the CDR3 is TGTGCCAGCAGCCCGCCCCCCAGGGTCCCTAGCGGGGAGCAAGAGACCCAGTACTTC. Its translation: CASSPPPRVPSGEQETQYF.

V and J are TRBV5-1 and TRBJ2-4; possibly TRBD1 for D (5 bases). This CDR3 has 13 residues. V was clipped by 4 bases and J by 1 base, with 6 bases between them. CDR1 is SGHRS and CDR2 is YFSETQ in the germline V gene. CDR3 sequence reads: CASSKGAKNIQYF. CDR3 nucleotides: TGCGCCAGCAGCAAGGGGGCCAAAAACATTCAGTACTTC.

This clone was seen a few times. The chain combines TRBV9 with TRBJ1-1; D ambiguous. With 3 bases removed from V and 6 bases from J, the gap between germline ends came to 15 bases. Germline CDR1 SGDLS, CDR2 YYNGEE. The CDR3 contains 14 residues. This chain's CDR3 is CASSASGWRAEAFF. In nucleotides, the CDR3 is TGTGCCAGCAGCGCCAGCGGTTGGAGGGCTGAAGCTTTCTTT.

The J gene is TRBJ1-5, the V gene TRBV6-1; D gene ambiguous. V lost 3 bases and J 0 bases, leaving 15 bases between the germline ends. Germline-derived CDR1 and CDR2 are MNHNS and SASEGT. This CDR3 region has 17 residues. CDR3 loop: CASSDVLAGYSNQPQHF. The DNA for the CDR3 is TGTGCCAGCAGTGATGTGTTGGCAGGATATAGCAATCAGCCCCAGCATTTT.

This clone was recorded a few times. The V gene is TRBV5-6, the J gene TRBJ2-1; unclear D gene. Germline-derived CDR1 and CDR2 are SGHDT and YYEEEE. This CDR3 has 16 residues. V lost 0 bases to trimming and J lost 0 bases, with 10 bases between them. The DNA of the CDR3 is TGTGCCAGCAGCTTGGGGGTTTCAAGCTCCTACAATGAGCAGTTCTTC. This sequence encodes CASSLGVSSSYNEQFF.

The chain has TRBV11-3 and TRBJ2-2, with D uncertain. V gave up 5 bases and J gave up 5 bases, with 12 bases separating them. This CDR3 comprises 14 residues. Looked up from germline, CDR1 is SGHNT and CDR2 is YENEEA. The CDR3 nucleotides read TGTGCCAGCAGCCCAAGAGCCGATACCGGGGAGCTGTTTTTT. It translates to CASSPRADTGELFF.

The J gene is TRBJ2-3, the V gene TRBV7-2, with D perhaps given as TRBD1 or TRBD2 (6 bases each). The V end lost 4 bases, the J end lost 2 bases, and 22 bases lay between the germline ends. Germline V gene lookup returns CDR1 SGHTA and CDR2 FQGNSA. CDR3 length: 18 amino acids. CDR3 sequence: CASSSPRGRPLLTDTQYF. CDR3 DNA: TGTGCCAGCAGCTCCCCCCGGGGGCGACCGCTCCTCACAGATACGCAGTATTTT.

To note about this clone: This sequence may be a read error, since a much larger clone differs from it by one base. The same CDR3 also results from other DNA sequences found in this sample. CDR3 sequence: CASSVEPNTEAFF. The CDR3 region has the DNA TGTGCCAGCAGCGTAGAACCAAACACTGAAGCTTTCTTT. The chain joins TRBV9 to TRBJ1-1; D is unclear. CDR1 and CDR2 from the germline V gene are SGDLS and YYNGEE. The ends were cut back, 0 bases at V and 2 bases at J, with 5 bases in the middle. This CDR3 spans 13 amino acids.

The chain uses TRBV5-6 and TRBJ2-1; a possible D gene is TRBD2 (6 bases). There are 17 residues in the CDR3. Trimming removed 0 bases from V and 9 bases from J, with 22 bases in between. The germline V gene encodes CDR1 SGHDT and CDR2 YYEEEE. In DNA form, the CDR3 reads TGTGCCAGCAGCTTGGCGGGGCTGTTAGCGGCCTTTAGTGAGCAGTTCTTC. Its translation is CASSLAGLLAAFSEQFF.

This chain uses TRBV5-8 with TRBJ2-5, with 10 positions matching TRBD1. V lost 3 bases to trimming and J lost 2 bases; unmatched junction nucleotides: 4. The CDR3 has 15 residues. Germline V gene lookup returns CDR1 SGHTS and CDR2 YDEGEE. The CDR3 loop is CASSSGTGAQETQYF. Here the CDR3 DNA reads TGTGCCAGCAGCTCCGGGACAGGGGCGCAAGAGACCCAGTACTTC.

The chain links TRBV28 to TRBJ2-3, with unresolved D. The germline V and J ends were trimmed by 6 bases and 13 bases, with 23 bases remaining between them. This CDR3 is 14 amino acids long. CDR1 and CDR2 (germline): MDHEN, SYDVKM. CDR3 coding DNA: TGTGCCAGCAGCCAATACCTCGGCACAGATAAGAAGTATTTT. It yields the protein CASSQYLGTDKKYF.